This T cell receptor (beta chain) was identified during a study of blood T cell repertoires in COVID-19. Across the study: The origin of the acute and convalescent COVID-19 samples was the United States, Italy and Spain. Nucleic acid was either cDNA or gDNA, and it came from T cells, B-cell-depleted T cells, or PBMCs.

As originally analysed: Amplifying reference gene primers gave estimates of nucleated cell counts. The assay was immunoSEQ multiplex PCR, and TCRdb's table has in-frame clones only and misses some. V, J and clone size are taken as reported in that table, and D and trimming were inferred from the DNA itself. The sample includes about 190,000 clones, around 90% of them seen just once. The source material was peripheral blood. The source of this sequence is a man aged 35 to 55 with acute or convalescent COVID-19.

The DNA for the CDR3 is TGTGCCAGCAGGCCCCTCGCCCTGCGTGGCTACACCTTC. Its translation is CASRPLALRGYTF. V and J are TRBV12-3 or TRBV12-4 and TRBJ1-2, with no clear D. The CDR3 totals 13 residues. Trimming left V 6 bases short and J 7 bases short, with 15 bases between.